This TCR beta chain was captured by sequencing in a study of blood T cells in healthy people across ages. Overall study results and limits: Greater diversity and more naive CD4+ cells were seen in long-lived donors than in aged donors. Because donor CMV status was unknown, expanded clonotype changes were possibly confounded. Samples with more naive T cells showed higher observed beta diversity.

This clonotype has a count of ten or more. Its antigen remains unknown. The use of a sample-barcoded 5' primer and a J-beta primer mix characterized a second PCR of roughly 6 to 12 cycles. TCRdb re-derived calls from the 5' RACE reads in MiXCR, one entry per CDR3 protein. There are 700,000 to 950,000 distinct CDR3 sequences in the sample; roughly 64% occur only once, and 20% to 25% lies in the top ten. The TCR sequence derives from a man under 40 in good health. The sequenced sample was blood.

CDR3 amino acids: CSALTSGGALSSYNEQFF. The CDR3, as DNA: TGCAGTGCTTTGACTAGCGGGGGGGCCTTAAGCTCCTACAATGAGCAGTTCTTC. This chain joins TRBV20-1 and TRBJ2-1; 14 bases are a match to TRBD2. CDR1 DFQATT and CDR2 SNEGSKA come from the germline V gene (reference sequence). The CDR3 sequence is 18 residues long. V shed 5 bases and J 0 bases; nucleotides not matched to a gene: 9.